Below, 18 T cell receptor beta chains from the same sample are listed, as sequenced in a study of lymphopenia after photon versus proton radiotherapy. Sequencing used immunoSEQ multiplex PCR; TCRdb keeps in-frame clones, though not all of them. This sample yields more than 25,000 clones, of which around 90% are seen a single time; 50% belongs to the top ten. The input for sequencing was peripheral blood, taken from a patient treated with proton-based radiotherapy. The receptors stem from a woman in her sixties or seventies with cholangiocarcinoma. Some clones in this sample may be carry-over from other donors' samples.

The chain combines TRBV2 with TRBJ1-1; tentative D call: TRBD1 (6 bases). Germline V gene data show CDR1 as SNHLY and CDR2 as FYNNEI. This CDR3 is built from 14 residues. V lost 3 bases, J lost 5 bases, and 13 bases lay in between. The CDR3 DNA follows: TGTGCCAGCAGTGAGCAGGGGCGGAAGACTGAAGCTTTCTTT. It codes for CASSEQGRKTEAFF.

The chain combines TRBV5-1 with TRBJ2-3, with 7 bases that match TRBD2. Germline CDR1 is SGHRS and CDR2 is YFSETQ. Trimming cost V 4 bases and J 1 base; bases outside gene matches: 9. This CDR3 has 16 amino acids. The CDR3 is CASSLLTSIGTDTQYF. The DNA of the CDR3 is TGCGCCAGCAGCCTATTGACTAGCATTGGCACAGATACGCAGTATTTT.

The rearrangement joins TRBV5-1 to TRBJ1-2, with D unclear. This CDR3 has 15 residues. Germline CDR1 SGHRS, CDR2 YFSETQ. The V and J ends lost 1 base and 0 bases respectively, with 10 bases between them. The CDR3 DNA sequence: TGCGCCAGCAGCTTGTTTGGGTTGCCTAACTATGGCTACACCTTC. Protein sequence: CASSLFGLPNYGYTF.

V is TRBV4-2 and J is TRBJ1-2, with a weak D call TRBD1 (6 bases). From germline, CDR1 is LGHNA and CDR2 YNFKEQ. Trimming removed 4 bases from V and 6 bases from J, with 18 bases in between. CDR3 length: 15 residues. Here the CDR3 reads CASSRYGQRSDGYTF. For the CDR3, the DNA is TGTGCCAGCAGCCGCTACGGACAGAGAAGTGATGGCTACACCTTC.

The chain carries TRBV18 and TRBJ2-1, with TRBD2 matching 13 bases. Trimming cost V 1 base and J 8 bases; bases outside gene matches: 8. In germline, CDR1 is KGHSH, CDR2 LQKENI. The CDR3 is 17 residues long. CDR3 sequence reads: CASSPRTSGGSLDEQFF. For the CDR3, the DNA is TGTGCCAGCTCACCACGGACTAGCGGGGGTAGTTTGGATGAGCAGTTCTTC.

This clone has only one observation. The junction departs from germline at one end; a sequencing error may be responsible. The CDR3 is CASSLAYTGTKFF. CDR3 bases: TGTGCCAGCAGCTTAGCTTATACCGGGACAAAATTCTTC. V gene TRBV7-2 combines with J gene TRBJ2-7; a possible D gene is TRBD1 (6 bases). Germline V gene data show CDR1 as SGHTA and CDR2 as FQGNSA. This CDR3 has 13 residues.

This chain uses TRBV27 with TRBJ1-1, with 8 bases fitting TRBD1. The CDR3 loop spans 13 amino acids. V gave up 5 bases and J gave up 3 bases; unmatched junction bases: 2. The germline V gene has CDR1 MNHEY and CDR2 SMNVEV (reference sequence). This chain's CDR3 is CASSRQGYTEAFF. DNA of the CDR3: TGTGCCAGCAGTCGACAGGGGTACACTGAAGCTTTCTTT.

This clone was observed once. This chain joins TRBV9 and TRBJ2-1, with TRBD2 identical over 7 bases. V lost 0 bases to trimming and J lost 2 bases; unmatched junction nucleotides: 2. This CDR3 has 15 amino acids. Germline V lookup: CDR1 SGDLS, CDR2 YYNGEE. The CDR3: CASSVDSGAYNEQFF. The DNA of the CDR3 is TGTGCCAGCAGCGTAGACAGCGGGGCCTACAATGAGCAGTTCTTC.

The chain combines TRBV9 with TRBJ2-7, with TRBD2 identical over 10 bases. Trimming took 3 bases from V and 2 from J; bases not matched to a gene: 2. Germline CDR1 and CDR2: SGDLS and YYNGEE. This CDR3 is 14 amino acids long. The CDR3 region is CASSGGTSAYEQYF. In nucleotides, the CDR3 is TGTGCCAGCAGCGGCGGGACTAGCGCCTACGAGCAGTACTTC.

This chain uses TRBV25-1 with TRBJ1-1; the D gene is possibly TRBD1 (5 bases). The CDR3 runs 14 residues. Trimming stripped 1 base from V and 10 bases from J, with 16 bases between. The germline V gene has CDR1 MGHDK and CDR2 SYGVNS. The chain's CDR3 is CASSESLQGGRAFF. CDR3 bases: TGTGCCAGCAGTGAATCTCTCCAGGGAGGTCGAGCTTTCTTT.

A few counts support this clone. V usage is TRBV7-6 and J usage is TRBJ2-1; 8 nucleotides match TRBD1. This CDR3 contains 15 residues. CDR1 is SGHVS and CDR2 is FNYEAQ in the germline V gene. The J segment lost 1 base and the V segment lost 8 bases, leaving 7 bases of the junction unmatched. CDR3 loop: CASGQGQSSYNEQFF. CDR3 DNA sequence: TGTGCCAGCGGACAGGGACAGTCTTCCTACAATGAGCAGTTCTTC.

The chain joins TRBV27 to TRBJ1-4; no clear D. Trimming shortened V by 3 bases and J by 0 bases, and 5 bases separated the two germline ends. This CDR3 has 14 residues. Germline V gene lookup returns CDR1 MNHEY and CDR2 SMNVEV (reference sequence). CDR3 region: CASSLRSTNEKLFF. For the CDR3, the DNA is TGTGCCAGCAGTTTGCGGTCAACTAATGAAAAACTGTTTTTT.

V usage is TRBV7-6 and J usage is TRBJ2-1; D is possibly TRBD2 (6 bases). Per the germline V gene, CDR1 is SGHVS and CDR2 is FNYEAQ. The length of the CDR3 is 15 residues. The V gene lost 1 base and the J gene lost 9 bases, with 16 bases spanning the gap. The CDR3 is CASSLVSGGFGEQFF. Here the CDR3 DNA reads TGTGCCAGCAGCTTAGTTAGCGGTGGGTTTGGTGAGCAGTTCTTC. The full variable domain, rest sourced from reference TRBV7-6 and TRBJ2-1, is GAGVSQSPRYKVTKRGQDVALRCDPISGHVSLYWYRQALGQGPEFLTYFNYEAQQDKSGLPNDRFSAERPEGSISTLTIQRTEQRDSAMYRCASSLVSGGFGEQFFGPGTRLTVL.

V is TRBV30 and J is TRBJ1-4; perhaps TRBD1 as D (6 bases). The ends were cut back, 1 base at V and 0 bases at J, with 15 bases in the middle. Germline V lookup: CDR1 GTSNPN, CDR2 SVGIG (reference sequence). There are 17 residues in the CDR3. CDR3 protein: CAWSEYWTDATNEKLFF. The CDR3 DNA reads TGTGCCTGGAGTGAATATTGGACAGACGCAACTAATGAAAAACTGTTTTTT.

V gene TRBV9 combines with J gene TRBJ1-6; D might be TRBD1 (5 bases). Trimming cost V 2 bases and J 5 bases, with 11 bases left between them. CDR1 SGDLS and CDR2 YYNGEE come from the germline V gene. The CDR3 extends over 15 amino acids. The CDR3 protein is CASSVWGADNSPLHF. CDR3 bases: TGTGCCAGCAGCGTCTGGGGCGCGGATAATTCACCCCTCCACTTT.

V usage is TRBV19 and J usage is TRBJ1-1; weak D call: TRBD1 (6 bases). Trimming shortened V by 5 bases and J by 1 base, and 14 bases separated the two germline ends. Germline CDR1 LNHDA, CDR2 SQIVND (reference sequence). This CDR3 spans 15 amino acids. The CDR3 region is CASSAQGRPNTEAFF. CDR3 DNA sequence: TGTGCCAGTAGTGCACAGGGTCGGCCGAACACTGAAGCTTTCTTT.

This clone came up once. This rearrangement joins TRBV9 to TRBJ2-1; D perhaps matches TRBD2 (6 bases). This CDR3 spans 14 amino acids. V lost 4 bases to trimming and J lost 4 bases, with 12 bases between them. Germline V gene data show CDR1 as SGDLS and CDR2 as YYNGEE. The DNA for the CDR3 is TGTGCCAGCAGCTCGGACTACTCGTACAATGAGCAGTTCTTC. It specifies CASSSDYSYNEQFF.

This chain connects TRBV5-1 to TRBJ2-7, with D possibly being TRBD1 (6 bases). There are 14 residues in the CDR3. CDR1 and CDR2 (germline): SGHRS, YFSETQ. The V end was cut by 4 bases, the J end by 3 bases, with 14 bases between. Here the CDR3 reads CASSPDKGVYEQYF. The CDR3 DNA sequence: TGCGCCAGCAGCCCGGACAAGGGGGTCTACGAGCAGTACTTC.